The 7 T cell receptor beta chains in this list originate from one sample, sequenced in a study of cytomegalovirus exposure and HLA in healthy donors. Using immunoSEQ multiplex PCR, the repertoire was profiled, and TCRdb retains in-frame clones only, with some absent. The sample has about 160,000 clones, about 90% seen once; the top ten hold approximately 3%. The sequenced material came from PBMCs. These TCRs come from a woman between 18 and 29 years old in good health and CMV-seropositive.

The CDR3 DNA is TGTGCCAGCAGTGAATGGGGGGGTCCCACTGAAGCTTTCTTT. This gives the protein CASSEWGGPTEAFF. The rearrangement uses TRBV6-1 and TRBJ1-1, with D maybe TRBD1 (5 bases). CDR3 size: 14 residues. Between the trimmed V and J ends, which lost 2 bases and 4 bases, there was a span of 11 bases. The V gene's germline CDR1 is MNHNS and CDR2 SASEGT.

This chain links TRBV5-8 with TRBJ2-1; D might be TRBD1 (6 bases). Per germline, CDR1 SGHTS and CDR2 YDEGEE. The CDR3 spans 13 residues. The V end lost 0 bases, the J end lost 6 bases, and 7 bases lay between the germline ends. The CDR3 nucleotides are TGTGCCAGCAGCTTGGGGGGGCTCAATGAGCAGTTCTTC. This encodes CASSLGGLNEQFF. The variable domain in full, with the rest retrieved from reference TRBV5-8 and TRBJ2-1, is EAGVTQSPTHLIKTRGQQATLRCSPISGHTSVYWYQQALGLGLQFLLWYDEGEERNRGNFPPRFSGRQFPNYSSELNVNALELEDSALYLCASSLGGLNEQFFGPGTRLTVL.

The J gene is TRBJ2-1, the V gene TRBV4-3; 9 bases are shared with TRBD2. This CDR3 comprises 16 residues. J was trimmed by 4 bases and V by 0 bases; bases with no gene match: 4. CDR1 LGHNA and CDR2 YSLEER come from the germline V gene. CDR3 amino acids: CASSQEAGGVYNEQFF. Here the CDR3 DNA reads TGCGCCAGCAGCCAAGAGGCGGGAGGGGTTTACAATGAGCAGTTCTTC.

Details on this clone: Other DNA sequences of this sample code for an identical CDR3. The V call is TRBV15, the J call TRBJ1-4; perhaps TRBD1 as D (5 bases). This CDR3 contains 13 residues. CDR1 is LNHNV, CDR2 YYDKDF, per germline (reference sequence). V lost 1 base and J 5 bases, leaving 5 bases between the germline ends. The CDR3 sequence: CATSRGGNEKLFF. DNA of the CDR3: TGTGCCACCAGCAGAGGGGGCAATGAAAAACTGTTTTTT.

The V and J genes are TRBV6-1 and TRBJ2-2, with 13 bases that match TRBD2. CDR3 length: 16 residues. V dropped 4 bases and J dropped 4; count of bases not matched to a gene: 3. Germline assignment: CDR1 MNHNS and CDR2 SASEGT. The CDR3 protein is CASSAGLAGSTGELFF. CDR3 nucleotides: TGTGCCAGCAGTGCGGGACTAGCGGGATCCACCGGGGAGCTGTTTTTT.

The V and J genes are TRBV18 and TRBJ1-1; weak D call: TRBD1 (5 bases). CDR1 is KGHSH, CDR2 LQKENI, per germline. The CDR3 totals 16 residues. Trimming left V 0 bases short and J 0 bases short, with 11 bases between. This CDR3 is CASSPPGAGMNTEAFF. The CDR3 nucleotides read TGTGCCAGCTCACCACCAGGGGCAGGCATGAACACTGAAGCTTTCTTT. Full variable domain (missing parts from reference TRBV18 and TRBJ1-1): NAGVMQNPRHLVRRRGQEARLRCSPMKGHSHVYWYRQLPEEGLKFMVYLQKENIIDESGMPKERFSAEFPKEGPSILRIQQVVRGDSAAYFCASSPPGAGMNTEAFFGQGTRLTVV.

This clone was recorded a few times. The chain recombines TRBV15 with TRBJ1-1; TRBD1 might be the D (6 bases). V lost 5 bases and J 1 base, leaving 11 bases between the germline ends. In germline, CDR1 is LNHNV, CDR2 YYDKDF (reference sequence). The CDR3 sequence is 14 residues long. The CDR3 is CATSERQENTEAFF. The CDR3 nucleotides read TGTGCCACCAGCGAAAGACAGGAGAACACTGAAGCTTTCTTT.